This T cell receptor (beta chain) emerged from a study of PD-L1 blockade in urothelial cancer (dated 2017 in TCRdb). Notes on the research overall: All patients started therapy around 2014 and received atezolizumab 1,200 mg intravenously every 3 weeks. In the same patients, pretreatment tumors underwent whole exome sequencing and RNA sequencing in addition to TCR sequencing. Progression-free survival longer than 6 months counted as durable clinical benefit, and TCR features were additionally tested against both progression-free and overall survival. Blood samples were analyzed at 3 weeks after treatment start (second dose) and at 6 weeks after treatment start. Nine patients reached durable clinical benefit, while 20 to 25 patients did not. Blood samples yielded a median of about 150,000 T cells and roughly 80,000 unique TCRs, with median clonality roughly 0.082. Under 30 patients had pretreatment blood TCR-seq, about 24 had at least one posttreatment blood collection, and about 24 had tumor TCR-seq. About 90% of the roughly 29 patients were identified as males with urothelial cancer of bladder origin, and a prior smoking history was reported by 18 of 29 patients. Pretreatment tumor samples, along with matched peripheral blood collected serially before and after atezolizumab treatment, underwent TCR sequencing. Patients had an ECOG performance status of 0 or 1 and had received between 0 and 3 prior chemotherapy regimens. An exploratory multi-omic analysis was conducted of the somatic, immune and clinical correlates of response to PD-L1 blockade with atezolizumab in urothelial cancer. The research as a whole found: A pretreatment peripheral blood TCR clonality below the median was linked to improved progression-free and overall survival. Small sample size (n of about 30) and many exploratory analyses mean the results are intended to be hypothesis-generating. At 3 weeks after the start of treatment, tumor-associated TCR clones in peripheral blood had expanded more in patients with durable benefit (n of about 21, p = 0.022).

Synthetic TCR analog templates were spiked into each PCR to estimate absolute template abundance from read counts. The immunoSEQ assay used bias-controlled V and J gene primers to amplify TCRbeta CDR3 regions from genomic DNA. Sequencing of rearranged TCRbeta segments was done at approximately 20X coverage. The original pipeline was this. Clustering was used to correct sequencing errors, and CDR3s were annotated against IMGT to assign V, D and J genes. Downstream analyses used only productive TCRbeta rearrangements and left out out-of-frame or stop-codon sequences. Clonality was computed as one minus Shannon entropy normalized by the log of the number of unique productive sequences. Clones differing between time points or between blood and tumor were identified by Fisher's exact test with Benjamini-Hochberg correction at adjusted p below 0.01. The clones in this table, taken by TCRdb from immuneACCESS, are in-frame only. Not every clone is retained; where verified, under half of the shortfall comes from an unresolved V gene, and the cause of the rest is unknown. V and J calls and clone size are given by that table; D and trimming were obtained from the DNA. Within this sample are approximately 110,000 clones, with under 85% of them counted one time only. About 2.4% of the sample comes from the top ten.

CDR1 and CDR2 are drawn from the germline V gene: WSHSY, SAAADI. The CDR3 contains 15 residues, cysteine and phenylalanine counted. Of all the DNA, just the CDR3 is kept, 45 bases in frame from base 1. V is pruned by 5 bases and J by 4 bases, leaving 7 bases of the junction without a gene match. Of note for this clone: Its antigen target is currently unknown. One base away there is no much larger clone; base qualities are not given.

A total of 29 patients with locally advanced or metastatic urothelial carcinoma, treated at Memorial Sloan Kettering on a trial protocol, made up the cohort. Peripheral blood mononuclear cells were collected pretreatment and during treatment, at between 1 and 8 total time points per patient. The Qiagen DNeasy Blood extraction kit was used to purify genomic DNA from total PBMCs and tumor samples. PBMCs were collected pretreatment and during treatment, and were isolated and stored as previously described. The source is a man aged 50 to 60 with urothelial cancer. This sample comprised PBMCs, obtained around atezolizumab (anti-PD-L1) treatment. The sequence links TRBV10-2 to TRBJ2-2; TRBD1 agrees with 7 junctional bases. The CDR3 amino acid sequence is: CASSRQGAATGELFF. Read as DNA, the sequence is TGCGCCAGCAGTCGACAGGGAGCGGCCACCGGGGAGCTGTTTTTT.